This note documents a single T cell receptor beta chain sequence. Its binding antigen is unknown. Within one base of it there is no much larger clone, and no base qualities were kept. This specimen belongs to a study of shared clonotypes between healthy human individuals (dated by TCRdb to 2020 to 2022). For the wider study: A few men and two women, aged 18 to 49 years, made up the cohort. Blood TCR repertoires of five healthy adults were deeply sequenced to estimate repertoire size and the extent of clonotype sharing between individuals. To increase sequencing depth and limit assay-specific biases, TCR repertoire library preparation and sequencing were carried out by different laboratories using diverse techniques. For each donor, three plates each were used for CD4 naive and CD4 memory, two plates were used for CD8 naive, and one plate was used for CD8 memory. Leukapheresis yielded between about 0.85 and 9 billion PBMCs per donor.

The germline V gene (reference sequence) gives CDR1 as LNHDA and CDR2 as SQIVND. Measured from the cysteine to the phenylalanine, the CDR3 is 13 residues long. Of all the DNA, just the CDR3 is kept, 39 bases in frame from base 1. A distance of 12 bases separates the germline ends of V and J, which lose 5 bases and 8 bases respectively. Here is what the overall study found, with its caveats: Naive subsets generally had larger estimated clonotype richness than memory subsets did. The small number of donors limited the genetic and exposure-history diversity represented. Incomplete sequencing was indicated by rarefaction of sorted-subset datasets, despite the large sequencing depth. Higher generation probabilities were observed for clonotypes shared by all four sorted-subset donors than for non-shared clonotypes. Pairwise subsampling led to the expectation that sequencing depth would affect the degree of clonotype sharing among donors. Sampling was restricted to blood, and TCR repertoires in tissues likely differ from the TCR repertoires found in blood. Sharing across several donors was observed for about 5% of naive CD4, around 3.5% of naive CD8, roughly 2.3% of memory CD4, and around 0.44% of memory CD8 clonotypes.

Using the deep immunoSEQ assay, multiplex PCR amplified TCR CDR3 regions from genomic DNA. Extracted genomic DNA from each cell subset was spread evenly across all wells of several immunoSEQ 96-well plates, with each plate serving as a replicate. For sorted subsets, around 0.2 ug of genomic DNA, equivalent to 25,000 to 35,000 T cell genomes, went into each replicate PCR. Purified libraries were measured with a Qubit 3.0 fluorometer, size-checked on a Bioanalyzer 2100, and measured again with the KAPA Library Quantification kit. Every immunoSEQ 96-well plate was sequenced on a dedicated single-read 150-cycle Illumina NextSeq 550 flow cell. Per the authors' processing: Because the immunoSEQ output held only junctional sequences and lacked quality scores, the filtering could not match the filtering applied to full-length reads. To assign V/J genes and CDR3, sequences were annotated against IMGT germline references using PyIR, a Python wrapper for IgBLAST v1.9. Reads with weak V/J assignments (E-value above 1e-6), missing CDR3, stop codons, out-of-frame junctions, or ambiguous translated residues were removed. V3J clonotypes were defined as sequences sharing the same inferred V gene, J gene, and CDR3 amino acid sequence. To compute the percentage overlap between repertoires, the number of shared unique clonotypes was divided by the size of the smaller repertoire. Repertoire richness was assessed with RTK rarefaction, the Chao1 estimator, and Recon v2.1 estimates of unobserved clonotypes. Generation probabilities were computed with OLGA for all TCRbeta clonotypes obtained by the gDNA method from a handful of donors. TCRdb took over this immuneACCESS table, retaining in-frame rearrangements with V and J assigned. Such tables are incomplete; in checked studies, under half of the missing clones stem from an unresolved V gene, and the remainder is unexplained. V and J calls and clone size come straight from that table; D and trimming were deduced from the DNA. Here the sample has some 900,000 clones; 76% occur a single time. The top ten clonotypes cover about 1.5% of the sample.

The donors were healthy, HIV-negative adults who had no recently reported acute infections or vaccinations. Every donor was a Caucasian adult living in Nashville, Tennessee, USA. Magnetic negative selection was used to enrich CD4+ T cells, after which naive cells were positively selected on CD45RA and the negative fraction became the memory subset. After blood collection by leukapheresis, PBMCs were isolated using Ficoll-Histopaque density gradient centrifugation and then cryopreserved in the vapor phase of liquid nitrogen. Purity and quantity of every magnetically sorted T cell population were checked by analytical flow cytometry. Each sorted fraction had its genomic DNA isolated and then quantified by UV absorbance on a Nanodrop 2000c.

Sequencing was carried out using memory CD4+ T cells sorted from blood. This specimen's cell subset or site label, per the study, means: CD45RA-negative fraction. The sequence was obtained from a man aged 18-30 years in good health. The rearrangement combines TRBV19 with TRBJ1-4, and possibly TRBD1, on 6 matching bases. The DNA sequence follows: TGTGCCAGTAGTGGACAGATGCGGGAAAAACTGTTTTTT. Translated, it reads CASSGQMREKLFF.